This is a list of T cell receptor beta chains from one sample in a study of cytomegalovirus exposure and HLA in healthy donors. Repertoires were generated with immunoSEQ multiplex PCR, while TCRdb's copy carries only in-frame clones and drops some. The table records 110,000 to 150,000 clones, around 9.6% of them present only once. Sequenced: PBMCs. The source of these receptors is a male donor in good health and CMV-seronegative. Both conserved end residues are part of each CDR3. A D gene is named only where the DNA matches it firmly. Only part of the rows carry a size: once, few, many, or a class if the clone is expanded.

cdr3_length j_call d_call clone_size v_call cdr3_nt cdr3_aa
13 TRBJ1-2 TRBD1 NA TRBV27 TGTGCCAGCAGTGGACAGGGCAACTATGGCTACACCTTC CASSGQGNYGYTF
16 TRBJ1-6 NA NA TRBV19 TGTGCCAGTAGTATCGACAGGAGCTCCTATAATTCACCCCTCCACTTT CASSIDRSSYNSPLHF
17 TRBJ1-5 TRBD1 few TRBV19 TGTGCCAGTAGTATATGGGACAGGACAGATTTGCGTCAGCCCCAGCATTTT CASSIWDRTDLRQPQHF
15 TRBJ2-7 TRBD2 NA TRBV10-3 TGTGCCATCAGTGAGTCGAGTCGGGGGGCCTACGAGCAGTACTTC CAISESSRGAYEQYF
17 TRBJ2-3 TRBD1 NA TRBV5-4 TGTGCCAGCAGCTTGGGGGATACAGGGGGCGGCACAGATACGCAGTATTTT CASSLGDTGGGTDTQYF
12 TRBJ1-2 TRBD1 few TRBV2 TGTGCCAGCCGTTGGACAGGGCTAGGCTACACCTTC CASRWTGLGYTF
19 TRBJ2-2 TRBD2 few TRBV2 TGTGCCAGTAGCGAGGCCGGACTAGCGGGAGGGCCCCACACCGGGGAGCTGTTTTTT CASSEAGLAGGPHTGELFF
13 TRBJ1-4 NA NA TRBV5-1 TGCGCCAGCAGCTTGTTAGGGGGAGAAAAACTGTTTTTT CASSLLGGEKLFF
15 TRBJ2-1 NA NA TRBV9 TGTGCCAGCAGCGTAGCGGGTAGCAGGGAAGGTGAGCAGTTCTTC CASSVAGSREGEQFF
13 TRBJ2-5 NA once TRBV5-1 TGCGCCAGCAGCTTTTTAGGAGGAGAGACCCAGTACTTC CASSFLGGETQYF
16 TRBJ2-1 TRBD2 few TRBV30 TGTGCCTGGAGTCTCCTAGCGGGAGGACCGCCGAATGAGCAGTTCTTC CAWSLLAGGPPNEQFF
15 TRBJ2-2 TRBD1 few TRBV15 TGTGCCACCAGCAGAGCGAGACAGGGGCGCGAGGAGCTGTTTTTT CATSRARQGREELFF
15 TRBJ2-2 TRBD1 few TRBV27 TGTGCCAGCAGTCCCCTAGGGACAGGGCATGGGGAGCTGTTTTTT CASSPLGTGHGELFF
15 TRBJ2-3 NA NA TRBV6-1 TGTGCCAGCAGTGAAAGACCAGGGTATACAGATACGCAGTATTTT CASSERPGYTDTQYF
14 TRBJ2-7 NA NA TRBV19 TGTGCCAGTAGTAAAATTAATAGCTCCCACGAGCAGTACTTC CASSKINSSHEQYF
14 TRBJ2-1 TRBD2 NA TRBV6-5 TGTGCCAGCAGCCTCAAGCGGGGGGGCGATGAGCAGTTCTTC CASSLKRGGDEQFF
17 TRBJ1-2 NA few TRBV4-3 TGCGCCAGCAGCCAATCCTTTTATATATCAGGGGCGAATGGCTACACCTTC CASSQSFYISGANGYTF
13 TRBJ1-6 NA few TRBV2 TGTGCCTGCACGGGACTCTTTAATTCACCCCTCCACTTT CACTGLFNSPLHF
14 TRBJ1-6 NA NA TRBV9 TGTGCCAGCAGCGCGGGAGGGGTCAATTCACCCCTCCACTTT CASSAGGVNSPLHF
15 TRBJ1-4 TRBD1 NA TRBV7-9 TGTGCCAGCAGCGCACCGGGACAGGGGGCTGAAAAACTGTTTTTT CASSAPGQGAEKLFF
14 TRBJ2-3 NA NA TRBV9 TGTGCCAGCAGCGTAGCAGGGGAGAGGGATACGCAGTATTTT CASSVAGERDTQYF
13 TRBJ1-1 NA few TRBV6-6 TGTGCCAGCAGTTACGGAGTGAGCACTGAAGCTTTCTTT CASSYGVSTEAFF
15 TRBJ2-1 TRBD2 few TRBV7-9 TGTGCCAGCAGCTTAGGTCTAGCGGGGGGGAACGAGCAGTTCTTC CASSLGLAGGNEQFF
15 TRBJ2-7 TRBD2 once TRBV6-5 TGTGCCAGCAGCCCCGGTCTAGCGGGGACCTACGAGCAGTACTTC CASSPGLAGTYEQYF
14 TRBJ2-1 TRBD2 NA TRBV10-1 TGCGCCAGCAGTGGCGGGCGGGGGTACAATGAGCAGTTCTTC CASSGGRGYNEQFF
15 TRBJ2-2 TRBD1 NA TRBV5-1 TGCGCCAGCAGCGTAACAGGGGATGGCACCGGGGAGCTGTTTTTT CASSVTGDGTGELFF
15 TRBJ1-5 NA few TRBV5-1 TGCGCCAGCAGCTTGAGTGGGAGCGGCAATCAGCCCCAGCATTTT CASSLSGSGNQPQHF
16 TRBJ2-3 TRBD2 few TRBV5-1 TGCGCCAGCAGCAGGGGACTAGCGGGCCGCACAGATACGCAGTATTTT CASSRGLAGRTDTQYF
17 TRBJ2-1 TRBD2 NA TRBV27 TGTGCCAGCAGTATCCTTCTAGCGGGAGGGGGGAACAATGAGCAGTTCTTC CASSILLAGGGNNEQFF
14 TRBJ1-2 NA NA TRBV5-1 TGCGCCAGCAGCTCTCTTCGTTTTAACTATGGCTACACCTTC CASSSLRFNYGYTF
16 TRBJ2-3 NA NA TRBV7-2 TGTGCCAGCAGCCGACGAGGGGGTGGTAGCACAGATACGCAGTATTTT CASSRRGGGSTDTQYF
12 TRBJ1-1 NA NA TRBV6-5 TGTGCCAGCAGTCGACTGGACACGGCAGCTTTCTTT CASSRLDTAAFF
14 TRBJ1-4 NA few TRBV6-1 TGTGCCAGCAGTGATTATAGAGGTACTGAAAAACTGTTTTTT CASSDYRGTEKLFF
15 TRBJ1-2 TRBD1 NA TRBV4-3 TGCGCCAGCAGCCTAGGGACAGGGTACACCTATGGCTACACCTTC CASSLGTGYTYGYTF
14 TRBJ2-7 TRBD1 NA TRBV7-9 TGTGCCAGCAGCTTAGGCATTACAGGGGACGAGCAGTACTTC CASSLGITGDEQYF
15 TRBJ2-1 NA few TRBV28 TGTGCCAGCAGCCAGGAGTGGAGGTCCTACAATGAGCAGTTCTTC CASSQEWRSYNEQFF